These 28 T cell receptor beta chains were sequenced from one sample in a study of T-cell reconstitution after alpha-beta-depleted transplantation in children. Library preparation (for TCRbeta) was performed with unique molecular identifiers. TCRdb passed the PCR reads through MiXCR, listing each CDR3 protein once. The sample includes hundreds of thousands of distinct CDR3 sequences, 15% to 20% of them seen just once. Sequenced material: PBMCs from the stem cell graft donor, taken from the stem cell graft. These receptor sequences come from a human donor who donated a stem cell graft to a child with acute myeloid leukemia.

The chain links TRBV7-2 to TRBJ2-4; 7 nucleotides line up with TRBD2. CDR1 and CDR2 from the germline V gene are SGHTA and FQGNSA. V was pared by 1 base and J by 6 bases, with 0 bases of the junction left unmatched. This CDR3 contains 13 residues. CDR3 nucleotide sequence: TGTGCCAGCAGCTTAGGCGGGGGAAACATTCAGTACTTC. It is translated as CASSLGGGNIQYF.

The chain uses TRBV7-2 and TRBJ1-3; D gene ambiguous. Germline values: CDR1 SGHTA, CDR2 FQGNSA. CDR3 length: 14 amino acids. Trimming removed 4 bases at V and 0 bases at J, with 7 bases between. The CDR3 region has the DNA TGTGCCAGCAGCTCCGGAATCTCTGGAAACACCATATATTTT. Encoded protein: CASSSGISGNTIYF. Based on the CDR3 plus reference TRBV7-2 and TRBJ1-3, the full variable domain is GAGVSQSPSNKVTEKGKDVELRCDPISGHTALYWYRQSLGQGLEFLIYFQGNSAPDKSGLPSDRFSAERTGGSVSTLTIQRTQQEDSAVYLCASSSGISGNTIYFGEGSWLTVV.

The sample holds many counts of this clonotype. The CDR3, as DNA: TGTGCCACCAGTGGCCAAGGGAGCTCCTACAATGAGCAGTTCTTC. It yields the protein CATSGQGSSYNEQFF. The J gene is TRBJ2-1, the V gene TRBV24-1, with a possible D match to TRBD2 (5 bases). The CDR3 covers 15 residues. CDR1 is KGHDR, CDR2 SFDVKD, per germline. Trimming shortened V by 5 bases and J by 0 bases, and 10 bases separated the two germline ends.

V usage is TRBV7-2 and J usage is TRBJ1-5; D is undetermined. The V end was cut by 1 base, the J end by 4 bases, with 8 bases between. The CDR3 spans 14 residues. Germline CDR1 and CDR2: SGHTA and FQGNSA. The CDR3 loop is CASSLDLRNQPQHF. The CDR3 DNA sequence: TGTGCCAGCAGCTTAGACCTAAGAAATCAGCCCCAGCATTTT.

This clonotype was detected many times. This chain connects TRBV20-1 to TRBJ2-5; D perhaps matches TRBD2 (5 bases). CDR1 and CDR2 from the germline V gene are DFQATT and SNEGSKA (reference sequence). This CDR3 has 14 residues. Trimming stripped 4 bases from V and 4 bases from J, with 16 bases between. DNA for the CDR3: TGCAGTGCTATGGACCACGAGGGAGCAGAGACCCAGTACTTC. It codes for CSAMDHEGAETQYF.

There are many counts of this clonotype. The chain is built from TRBV6-2 or TRBV6-3 and TRBJ2-7; tentatively, D is TRBD1 (6 bases). Germline V gene data show CDR1 as MNHEY and CDR2 as SVGEGT. Trimming pared 2 bases from V and 4 bases from J, leaving 9 bases between. This CDR3 region has 13 residues. The CDR3: CASSYSGQYEQYF. The CDR3 DNA follows: TGTGCCAGCAGTTACAGCGGACAGTACGAGCAGTACTTC.

This clonotype was observed a few times. The CDR3 protein is CASSRGGGRNEQFF. In DNA, the CDR3 is TGCGCCAGCAGCAGGGGGGGAGGTCGAAATGAGCAGTTCTTC. The chain uses TRBV5-1 and TRBJ2-1, with D perhaps matching TRBD2 (7 bases). The V gene lost 4 bases and the J gene lost 7 bases, with 15 bases spanning the gap. Per germline, CDR1 SGHRS and CDR2 YFSETQ. CDR3 size: 14 residues.

This clonotype was observed a few times. The chain uses TRBV5-1 and TRBJ1-1; 11 bases are shared with TRBD1. The CDR3 spans 15 residues. With V trimmed by 4 bases and J by 5 bases, 7 bases remained unmatched. In germline, CDR1 is SGHRS, CDR2 YFSETQ. The CDR3 DNA reads as TGCGCCAGCAGCAATGGACAGGGGGCATTTACTGAAGCTTTCTTT. This sequence encodes CASSNGQGAFTEAFF.

This clonotype was seen ten or more times. The V gene is TRBV6-5, the J gene TRBJ2-7, with 7 bases identical to TRBD1. CDR3 length: 17 residues. Germline lookup yields CDR1 MNHEY and CDR2 SVGAGI. After removal of 2 bases from V and 2 bases from J, the junction contained 12 bases not matched to a gene. The CDR3 sequence is CASSYNPLRQGPYEQYV. CDR3 DNA sequence: TGTGCCAGCAGTTACAACCCCCTACGACAGGGACCCTACGAGCAGTACGTC.

This chain links TRBV7-9 with TRBJ2-2; D gene ambiguous. CDR3 length equals 16 residues. V lost 2 bases, J lost 0 bases, and 10 bases lay in between. CDR1 and CDR2 (germline): SEHNR, FQNEAQ (reference sequence). The CDR3 spells CASSLIRTPNTGELFF. CDR3 nucleotides: TGTGCCAGCAGCTTAATCCGGACCCCGAACACCGGGGAGCTGTTTTTT.

The chain employs TRBV20-1 and TRBJ1-2; 9 bases match TRBD1. Germline CDR1 DFQATT, CDR2 SNEGSKA (reference sequence). The CDR3 contains 12 residues. The V gene end was trimmed by 2 bases and the J gene end by 10 bases; junction bases not matched to a gene: 5. As DNA, the CDR3 is TGCAGTGCTAGACGGGACAGGGATGACTACACCTTC. It specifies CSARRDRDDYTF.

This clonotype was detected ten times or more. The DNA of the CDR3 is TGCAGTGCTAGAGATCGATGGGGCTCGGCTAATGAAAAACTGTTTTTT. As protein: CSARDRWGSANEKLFF. The V gene is TRBV20-1, the J gene TRBJ1-4, with D perhaps TRBD1 (5 bases). This CDR3 spans 16 amino acids. V dropped 0 bases and J dropped 3 bases, with 14 bases sitting between them. Germline lookup yields CDR1 DFQATT and CDR2 SNEGSKA (reference sequence).

This clonotype occurred many times. This sequence joins TRBV20-1 and TRBJ2-7; D might be TRBD1 (5 bases). The ends were cut back, 2 bases at V and 0 bases at J, with 14 bases in the middle. The germline CDR1 and CDR2 sequences are DFQATT and SNEGSKA (reference sequence). CDR3 length: 15 amino acids. DNA of the CDR3: TGCAGTGCTAGAACGGCAGGGCAAAGCTCCTACGAGCAGTACGTC. This codes for CSARTAGQSSYEQYV.

The V gene is TRBV20-1, the J gene TRBJ2-5, with D unresolved. This CDR3 has 12 residues. V lost 3 bases and J 5 bases, leaving 10 bases between the germline ends. Germline CDR1 is DFQATT and CDR2 is SNEGSKA (reference sequence). Written as DNA, the CDR3 is TGCAGTGCTAGTCCAGGTTTTGAGACCCAGTACTTC. This translates into CSASPGFETQYF.

This clonotype was counted between two and nine times. The genes are TRBV7-9 and TRBJ2-7; 11 nucleotides agree with TRBD2. V was pared by 1 base and J by 3 bases, with 5 bases of the junction left unmatched. The CDR3 length is 16 residues. The germline gives CDR1 SEHNR, CDR2 FQNEAQ (reference sequence). The CDR3 reads CASSLVAGGLFYEQYF. Written as DNA, the CDR3 is TGTGCCAGCAGCTTAGTAGCGGGGGGGCTGTTCTACGAGCAGTACTTC.

This chain joins TRBV9 and TRBJ1-2; D perhaps matches TRBD1 (5 bases). Germline CDR1 SGDLS, CDR2 YYNGEE. V gave up 2 bases and J gave up 2 bases, with 10 bases separating them. The CDR3 is made up of 14 amino acids. The CDR3 nucleotides are TGTGCCAGCAGCGTTGGGGCAGAGAACTATGGCTACACCTTC. Encoded protein: CASSVGAENYGYTF.

This clonotype was found many times. The rearrangement joins TRBV24-1 to TRBJ2-1; D might be TRBD1 (5 bases). Per the germline V gene, CDR1 is KGHDR and CDR2 is SFDVKD. The germline V and J ends were trimmed by 5 bases and 0 bases, with 10 bases remaining between them. There are 15 residues in the CDR3. In DNA, the CDR3 is TGTGCCACCAGTGGTGGGGCTAGCTCCTACAATGAGCAGTTCTTC. Translated: CATSGGASSYNEQFF.

This clonotype was observed at least ten times. V is TRBV5-4 and J is TRBJ2-1; the D gene is possibly TRBD1 (7 bases). This CDR3 is built from 14 residues. V shed 4 bases and J shed 4 bases, with 12 bases lying between them. Germline CDR1 and CDR2: SGHNT and YYREEE (reference sequence). The CDR3 sequence: CASSPAGGYNEQFF. For the CDR3, the DNA is TGTGCCAGCAGCCCGGCAGGGGGGTACAATGAGCAGTTCTTC.

This chain uses TRBV20-1 with TRBJ1-4; 7 bases align to TRBD1. The CDR3 extends over 13 amino acids. Unmatched junction bases numbered 8, after V lost 4 bases and J lost 9 bases. Looked up from germline, CDR1 is DFQATT and CDR2 is SNEGSKA (reference sequence). The DNA for the CDR3 is TGCAGTGCTACCCAGGGGGTTGTAAAAAAACTGTTTTTT. This encodes CSATQGVVKKLFF.

In this sample, this clonotype turned up a few times. This rearrangement joins TRBV12-3 or TRBV12-4 to TRBJ2-1, with 11 bases that match TRBD2. The V segment lost 4 bases and the J segment 5 bases; nucleotides outside the gene matches: 7. The CDR3 length is 16 residues. The CDR3 sequence is CASSSHSGGANNEQFF. CDR3 bases: TGTGCCAGCAGTTCGCATAGCGGGGGGGCGAACAATGAGCAGTTCTTC.

The sample holds many counts of this clonotype. The J gene is TRBJ1-4, the V gene TRBV20-1; D might be TRBD1 (5 bases). The CDR3 covers 14 residues. Trimming took 3 bases from V and 6 from J, leaving 14 bases between them. Germline V gives CDR1 DFQATT, CDR2 SNEGSKA (reference sequence). In DNA form, the CDR3 reads TGCAGTGCTAGGACGTGGGACCCTGATGAAAAACTGTTTTTT. Protein: CSARTWDPDEKLFF.

The chain uses TRBV7-9 and TRBJ2-7; 9 bases are a match to TRBD1. The germline V gene encodes CDR1 SEHNR and CDR2 FQNEAQ (reference sequence). This CDR3 region has 13 residues. V shed 5 bases, J shed 4 bases, and the junction held 3 bases outside the gene matches. The CDR3 DNA is TGTGCCAGCAGCCACAGGGGGCAGTACGAGCAGTACGTC. It is translated as CASSHRGQYEQYV.

J is TRBJ2-7 and V is TRBV25-1, with D perhaps TRBD1 (6 bases). The CDR3 loop spans 14 amino acids. Germline CDR1 MGHDK, CDR2 SYGVNS. V shed 10 bases and J shed 0 bases, with 16 bases lying between them. The CDR3 nucleotides are TGTGCCACCGATACAGGGATAGGCTCCTACGAGCAGTACTTC. This codes for CATDTGIGSYEQYF.

This clonotype turned up a few times. The genes are TRBV4-1 and TRBJ2-7, with no clear D. Trimming took off 0 bases at V and 7 bases at J, with 10 bases between the two ends. The V gene's germline CDR1 is MGHRA and CDR2 YSYEKL. The CDR3 contains 13 residues. The CDR3: CASSQEGRREQYV. The CDR3 DNA follows: TGCGCCAGCAGCCAAGAAGGCCGTAGGGAGCAGTACGTC.

This clonotype showed up just a few times. The V gene is TRBV28, the J gene TRBJ1-4; no clear D gene. Trimming took off 6 bases at V and 8 bases at J, with 13 bases between the two ends. CDR3 size: 13 residues. Germline V lookup: CDR1 MDHEN, CDR2 SYDVKM. The CDR3 here is CASRRRVEEKLFF. CDR3 sequence (DNA): TGTGCCAGCAGGCGAAGGGTAGAGGAAAAACTGTTTTTT.

This clonotype turned up a few times. This chain joins TRBV24-1 and TRBJ1-2, with a weak D call TRBD1 (6 bases). Germline CDR1 and CDR2: KGHDR and SFDVKD. V lost 7 bases and J lost 4, with 12 bases in between. The CDR3 runs 13 residues. The CDR3 bases are TGTGCCACCAGCTATAGGGGGGCCTATGGCTACACCTTC. Protein sequence: CATSYRGAYGYTF.

The V and J genes are TRBV5-1 and TRBJ2-3; 8 positions agree with TRBD2. With V trimmed by 1 base and J by 2 bases, 6 bases remained unmatched. This CDR3 comprises 16 residues. Germline CDR1 SGHRS, CDR2 YFSETQ. As DNA, the CDR3 is TGCGCCAGCAGCTTGCCCACTAGCGGAGCCACAGATACGCAGTATTTT. Amino acids: CASSLPTSGATDTQYF.

The V and J genes are TRBV20-1 and TRBJ2-1, with 11 bases identical to TRBD1. This CDR3 has 15 residues. V lost 3 bases, J lost 7 bases, and 8 bases stayed unmatched. Germline values: CDR1 DFQATT, CDR2 SNEGSKA (reference sequence). The chain's CDR3 is CSARVPGQGVNEQFF. The DNA for the CDR3 is TGCAGTGCTAGGGTTCCGGGACAGGGGGTTAATGAGCAGTTCTTC.